The subject of this entry is one T cell receptor beta chain. Antigen specificity is unknown. In germline, CDR1 is KGHSH, CDR2 LQKENI. Trimming stripped 3 bases from V and 3 bases from J, with 6 bases between. The CDR3 covers 12 residues. The sample originates from a study of cytomegalovirus exposure and HLA in healthy donors. Study conclusions and caveats: Apparent HLA restriction characterized most CMV-associated TCR beta chains in a later analysis.

Amplification used 60 Vbeta primers and 13 Jbeta primers. TCRdb's copy holds only in-frame clones and misses some; the assay was immunoSEQ multiplex PCR. The sample includes 120,000 to 150,000 clones, about three quarters of them seen just once. V is TRBV18 and J is TRBJ2-7; no reliable D call. Sequencing was carried out using PBMCs. The source is a male donor in good health and CMV-seronegative. CDR3 loop: CASSPSLYEQYF. The CDR3 DNA is TGTGCCAGCTCACCCTCCCTCTACGAGCAGTACTTC.